What follows are 27 T cell receptor beta chains derived from one specimen sequenced in a study of T cells in women clearing cervical HPV infection. The table came from immunoSEQ multiplex PCR; TCRdb's copy has only in-frame clones and leaves some out. The specimen's table records around 31,000 clones. Sequencing was performed on blood buffy coat. The receptors were sampled from a woman aged 18-69 years with a cervical HPV16 infection that either progressed to CIN3+ or cleared (not recorded which).

Remarks on this clone: The observed sequence ends 3 residues before the CDR3 terminus, with the missing tail filled in from the germline J gene. This chain links TRBV3-1 (or the pseudogene TRBV3-2) with TRBJ2-1; no reliable D call. Germline V gene data show CDR1 as LGHDT and CDR2 as YNNKEL (reference sequence). V gave up 0 bases and J gave up 1 base, with 19 bases separating them. This CDR3 contains 19 residues. Partial CDR3 DNA: TGTGCCAGCAGCCAAGATGGCCCGATCTGGCTTTCGTCCTACAATGAG. It specifies CASSQDGPIWLSSYNE. The full-length CDR3 reads as CASSQDGPIWLSSYNEQFF.

About this clone itself: Sequencing ends 3 residues short of the CDR3 end; the germline J gene provides the rest. The chain carries TRBV2 and TRBJ1-6, with 8 positions matching TRBD1. This CDR3 region has 16 residues. Unmatched junction bases numbered 10, after V lost 8 bases and J lost 4 bases. Germline CDR1 is SNHLY and CDR2 is FYNNEI. CDR3 protein: CASDPLGQAYNSPLHF. CDR3 DNA (partial): TGTGCCAGCGATCCCCTGGGACAGGCATATAATTCACCC.

Concerning this clone itself: Sequencing ends 3 residues short of the CDR3 end; the germline J gene provides the rest. V and J are TRBV7-6 and TRBJ2-7; TRBD1 matches 9 bases. Germline values: CDR1 SGHVS, CDR2 FNYEAQ. This CDR3 is 14 amino acids long. J was trimmed by 3 bases and V by 1 base; bases with no gene match: 1. CDR3 DNA, as far as it was read: TGTGCCAGCAGCTTAGGGGGACAGGGCTACGAG. Its translation is CASSLGGQGYE. The entire CDR3 sequence reads CASSLGGQGYEQYF.

Notes on this clone: The read halts 3 residues ahead of the CDR3 end, with the missing end drawn from the germline J gene. This sequence joins TRBV6-1 and TRBJ2-7; 7 nucleotides match TRBD2. The CDR3 has 14 residues. Germline CDR1 is MNHNS and CDR2 is SASEGT. Germline trimming cut 1 base from V and 0 bases from J; bases unmatched to any gene: 0. Incomplete CDR3 DNA: TGTGCCAGCAGTGAAGGGACTAGCTCCTACGAG. Encoded protein: CASSEGTSSYE. The entire CDR3 protein is CASSEGTSSYEQYF.

Note on this clone: The read ends 3 residues early relative to the CDR3; the germline J gene fills the gap. The rearrangement joins TRBV6-1 to TRBJ1-2, with a weak D call TRBD1 (5 bases). Trimming removed 1 base from V and 4 bases from J, with 13 bases in between. Germline V gives CDR1 MNHNS, CDR2 SASEGT. This CDR3 is 15 amino acids long. The DNA read from the CDR3 is TGTGCCAGCAGTGAAGGCATAGTCAGGGCCTATGGC. Translating gives CASSEGIVRAYG. The entire CDR3 sequence reads CASSEGIVRAYGYTF.

As for this clone: Sequencing ends 3 residues short of the CDR3 end; the germline J gene provides the rest. The rearrangement links TRBV30 to TRBJ1-2; D is ambiguous. The CDR3 consists of 14 residues. Per germline, CDR1 GTSNPN and CDR2 SVGIG (reference sequence). CDR3 protein: CAWNSGRSSNDYTF. CDR3 DNA (partial): TGTGCCTGGAATAGCGGGAGAAGCAGCAATGAC. The whole variable domain, filled in from reference TRBV30 and TRBJ1-2, reads SQTIHQWPATLVQPVGSPLSLECTVEGTSNPNLYWYRQAAGRGLQLLFYSVGIGQISSEVPQNLSASRPQDRQFILSSKKLLLSDSGFYLCAWNSGRSSNDYTFGSGTRLTVV.

Points on this clone: The CDR3 end is not reached by the read, which stops 3 residues before it; the germline J gene fills it in. The J gene is TRBJ2-3, the V gene TRBV7-3, with 7 nucleotides matching TRBD1. Losses at the gene ends were 0 bases for V and 4 bases for J; bases not matched to a gene: 4. Germline CDR1 reads SGHTA; CDR2 reads FQGTGA. The CDR3 is 15 amino acids. CDR3: CASSLTGGVADTQYF. The DNA read from the CDR3 is TGTGCCAGCAGCTTAACAGGGGGCGTCGCAGATACG.

Note on this clone: One end of the junction fails to match germline, which may point to a read error. The sample has other DNA sequences that encode this CDR3 too. CDR3 sequence reads: CASSLLDTSGNTIYF. The part of the CDR3 DNA that was read is TGTGCCAGCAGCTTACTGGACACCTCTGGAAACACT. This chain connects TRBV7-6 to TRBJ1-3; the D gene is possibly TRBD1 (5 bases). Read sequence stops 3 residues before the CDR3 end, and the germline J gene provides the missing end. Germline V gene lookup returns CDR1 SGHVS and CDR2 FNYEAQ. There are 15 residues in the CDR3.

As to this clone: The read ends 3 residues shy of where the CDR3 ends; the end is completed using the germline J gene. The chain recombines TRBV5-1 with TRBJ2-1; D perhaps matches TRBD1 (6 bases). Germline-derived CDR1 and CDR2 are SGHRS and YFSETQ. The CDR3 is 15 amino acids. The ends were cut back, 8 bases at V and 2 bases at J, with 17 bases in the middle. The sequenced CDR3 bases are TGCGCCAGTTATCAGGGGCCCAACGCCTACAATGAG. Amino acid sequence: CASYQGPNAYNE. The CDR3 reads in full as CASYQGPNAYNEQFF.

With respect to this clone: Coverage ceases 3 residues before the CDR3 finishes, and the germline J gene fills in the end. V usage is TRBV5-1 and J usage is TRBJ1-4; 8 nucleotides agree with TRBD1. The CDR3 totals 16 residues. Germline V gives CDR1 SGHRS, CDR2 YFSETQ. V shed 4 bases and J 8 bases; nucleotides not matched to a gene: 13. The part of the CDR3 DNA that was read is TGCGCCAGCAGCCGCGGGACAGGCGCCGGTGGGGAAAAA. Its translation is CASSRGTGAGGEK. The whole CDR3 sequence is CASSRGTGAGGEKLFF. The entire variable domain, with the rest obtained from reference TRBV5-1 and TRBJ1-4, is as follows: KAGVTQTPRYLIKTRGQQVTLSCSPISGHRSVSWYQQTPGQGLQFLFEYFSETQRNKGNFPGRFSGRQFSNSRSEMNVSTLELGDSALYLCASSRGTGAGGEKLFFGSGTQLSVL.

As regards this clone: The read falls 3 residues short of the CDR3 end, and the missing part is taken from the germline J gene. The V and J genes are TRBV20-1 and TRBJ2-2; 9 bases are shared with TRBD2. The germline V gene encodes CDR1 DFQATT and CDR2 SNEGSKA (reference sequence). V lost 5 bases, J lost 8 bases, and 9 bases stayed unmatched. This CDR3 is built from 14 residues. Incomplete CDR3 DNA: TGCAGTGCTTGGGCGGGGGGGTTTTCTGGGGAG. It yields the protein CSAWAGGFSGE. The full-length CDR3 reads as CSAWAGGFSGELFF.

A note on this clone: The CDR3 goes on 3 residues after the read ends, and that part is filled in from the germline J gene. The chain combines TRBV29-1 with TRBJ1-2; tentatively, D is TRBD1 (6 bases). This CDR3 is built from 13 residues. The germline CDR1 and CDR2 sequences are SQVTM and ANQGSEA. Here the CDR3 reads CSVEGTERETYTF. The sequenced CDR3 bases are TGCAGCGTTGAAGGGACAGAGAGAGAGACC.

On this clone: The read terminates 3 residues ahead of where the CDR3 ends, so the germline J gene completes it. Distinct nucleotide sequences in the sample also encode this CDR3. The chain recombines TRBV5-6 with TRBJ1-3, with D possibly TRBD1 on 5 matching bases. The CDR3 covers 14 residues. From germline, CDR1 is SGHDT and CDR2 YYEEEE. Trimming removed 1 base from V and 4 bases from J, with 9 bases in between. The CDR3 spells CASSLWGRGNTIYF. The DNA read from the CDR3 is TGTGCCAGCAGCTTGTGGGGCCGCGGAAACACC.

A word on this clone: The missing CDR3 end, 3 residues past where the read stops, is filled in from the germline J gene. The genes are TRBV5-1 and TRBJ2-1; maybe TRBD2 (6 bases). The CDR3 spans 16 residues. Germline CDR1 and CDR2: SGHRS and YFSETQ. With 2 bases removed from V and 0 bases from J, the gap between germline ends came to 12 bases. Incomplete CDR3 DNA: TGCGCCAGCAGCTTCGAGAGCGGGTCCTCCTACAATGAG. Its protein is CASSFESGSSYNE. The full CDR3 sequence reads CASSFESGSSYNEQFF.

In regard to this clone: The read ends 3 residues shy of where the CDR3 ends; the end is completed using the germline J gene. This chain joins TRBV11-3 and TRBJ1-2; D perhaps matches TRBD1 (5 bases). CDR1 is SGHNT, CDR2 YENEEA, per germline. The CDR3 consists of 12 residues. The V gene lost 4 bases and the J gene lost 5 bases, with 8 bases spanning the gap. CDR3 bases read: TGTGCCAGCAGCTATGACAGTTATGGC. Translated: CASSYDSYG. The full CDR3 protein reads CASSYDSYGYTF.

A word on this clone: The CDR3 extends 3 residues past the end of the read, so its final part is completed from the germline J gene. The chain employs TRBV6-2 or TRBV6-3 and TRBJ2-1, with 10 bases matching TRBD2. Losses at the gene ends were 2 bases for V and 5 bases for J; bases not matched to a gene: 3. Germline V gene lookup returns CDR1 MNHEY and CDR2 SVGEGT. The CDR3 has 15 amino acids. The CDR3 loop is CASSYVAGGHNEQFF. CDR3 DNA (partial): TGTGCCAGCAGTTACGTAGCGGGGGGCCACAATGAG.

Comment on this clone: With the read ending 3 residues before the CDR3 end, the germline J gene is used to fill in that end. The V call is TRBV30, the J call TRBJ1-2; D gene ambiguous. The germline V gene has CDR1 GTSNPN and CDR2 SVGIG (reference sequence). The CDR3 consists of 12 residues. The V end lost 0 bases, the J end lost 7 bases, and 9 bases lay between the germline ends. The part of the CDR3 DNA that was read is TGTGCCTGGAGTGTAACAGTGGGTGGC. Translation gives CAWSVTVGG. The complete CDR3 protein is CAWSVTVGGYTF.

In regard to this clone: Read coverage stops 3 residues before the CDR3 terminus; the germline J gene supplies the remainder. The V and J genes are TRBV19 and TRBJ2-6; D is perhaps TRBD2 (6 bases). The CDR3 is made up of 15 amino acids. Germline loops: CDR1 LNHDA, CDR2 SQIVND (reference sequence). The V end was cut by 7 bases, the J end by 0 bases, with 10 bases between. The sequenced part of the CDR3 DNA is TGTGCCAGTACCGGGGGAACCTCTGGGGCCAACGTC. As protein: CASTGGTSGANV. The whole CDR3 sequence reads CASTGGTSGANVLTF.

In regard to this clone: The read ends 3 residues before the CDR3 terminus; that terminus is restored from the germline J gene. V is TRBV18 and J is TRBJ2-3, with D perhaps TRBD1 (5 bases). V lost 3 bases, J lost 3 bases, and 16 bases lay in between. The CDR3 runs 16 residues. Germline CDR1 reads KGHSH; CDR2 reads LQKENI. The DNA read from the CDR3 is TGTGCCAGCTCACCCCGTGGGCAGGGCGCGACAGATACG. Amino acids: CASSPRGQGATDT. The entire CDR3 protein is CASSPRGQGATDTQYF.

With respect to this clone: The CDR3 is cut off 3 residues early in the read; its end comes from the germline J gene. The gene calls are TRBV2 and TRBJ2-1, with TRBD2 matching 7 bases. J gave up 3 bases and V 8 bases, and 7 bases lay outside the gene matches. Germline assignment: CDR1 SNHLY and CDR2 FYNNEI. The CDR3 extends over 14 amino acids. The sequenced part of the CDR3 DNA is TGTGCCAGCGCCCTAAGCGGGATCTACAATGAG. It encodes CASALSGIYNE. The full CDR3 is CASALSGIYNEQFF.

Concerning this clone: Read sequence stops 3 residues before the CDR3 end, and the germline J gene provides the missing end. This chain joins TRBV19 and TRBJ2-3; D possibly matches TRBD1 or TRBD2 (7 bases each). The CDR3 covers 15 residues. Germline assignment: CDR1 LNHDA and CDR2 SQIVND (reference sequence). This CDR3 is CASSPGGGGRETQYF. The part of the CDR3 DNA that was read is TGTGCCAGTAGCCCAGGGGGAGGGGGGAGAGAGACG.

A remark on this clone: Read sequence stops 3 residues before the CDR3 end, and the germline J gene provides the missing end. This chain uses TRBV7-9 with TRBJ2-7; possibly TRBD2 for D (5 bases). V was shortened by 4 bases and J by 2 bases, with 15 bases between the two germline ends. This CDR3 comprises 15 residues. CDR1 is SEHNR and CDR2 is FQNEAQ in the germline V gene (reference sequence). The CDR3 sequence is CASSSKGGPAYEQYF. The DNA read from the CDR3 is TGTGCCAGCAGCTCCAAGGGCGGGCCAGCCTACGAG.

With regard to this clone: The missing CDR3 end, 3 residues past where the read stops, is filled in from the germline J gene. This sequence joins TRBV20-1 and TRBJ2-1; 7 nucleotides match TRBD1. The trim removed 1 base at V and 6 bases at J, leaving 12 bases unmatched. The CDR3 is 16 residues long. The germline CDR1 and CDR2 sequences are DFQATT and SNEGSKA (reference sequence). The CDR3 is CSARGHRDRKTNEQFF. The CDR3 bases that were read are TGCAGTGCTAGAGGCCACCGGGACAGAAAAACCAATGAG.

About this clone itself: The sequence runs out 3 residues before the end of the CDR3; the remainder is reconstructed from the germline J gene. This chain joins TRBV7-2 and TRBJ1-1, with D perhaps matching TRBD1 (5 bases). The germline gives CDR1 SGHTA, CDR2 FQGNSA. V dropped 1 base and J dropped 3 bases, with 9 bases sitting between them. CDR3 length: 14 amino acids. This CDR3 reads CASSLGLGHTEAFF. The sequenced part of the CDR3 DNA is TGTGCCAGCAGCTTAGGTCTGGGGCACACTGAA.

Comment on this clone: Read data end 3 residues before the CDR3 end; the end is taken from the germline J gene. This chain connects TRBV4-1 to TRBJ2-7; D is ambiguous. V shed 0 bases and J shed 4 bases, with 10 bases lying between them. The germline gives CDR1 MGHRA, CDR2 YSYEKL. The CDR3 consists of 14 residues. The CDR3 sequence is CASSQESGTYEQYF. The part of the CDR3 DNA that was read is TGCGCCAGCAGCCAAGAGTCGGGTACGTACGAG.

Remarks on this clone: Coverage ceases 3 residues before the CDR3 finishes, and the germline J gene fills in the end. The chain couples TRBV18 to TRBJ1-5; D perhaps matches TRBD1 (5 bases). The CDR3 runs to 14 residues. V shed 8 bases and J shed 0 bases, with 11 bases lying between them. The germline gives CDR1 KGHSH, CDR2 LQKENI. CDR3: CASRGDGSNQPQHF. CDR3 bases read: TGTGCCAGCCGCGGGGACGGTAGCAATCAGCCC.

The covered CDR3 bases are TGTGCCAGCAGCTTAAGGCGGGCGGAGAACACCGGGGAG. Its translation: CASSLRRAENTGE. From start to end, the CDR3 is CASSLRRAENTGELFF. The rearrangement joins TRBV7-3 to TRBJ2-2; possibly TRBD2 for D (5 bases). Read coverage stops 3 residues before the CDR3 terminus; the germline J gene supplies the remainder. Per the germline V gene, CDR1 is SGHTA and CDR2 is FQGTGA. Trimming took off 1 base at V and 1 base at J, with 10 bases between the two ends. The CDR3 length is 16 residues. Full variable domain (remainder filled in from reference TRBV7-3 and TRBJ2-2): GAGVSQTPSNKVTEKGKYVELRCDPISGHTALYWYRQSLGQGPEFLIYFQGTGAADDSGLPNDRFFAVRPEGSVSTLKIQRTERGDSAVYLCASSLRRAENTGELFFGEGSRLTVL.